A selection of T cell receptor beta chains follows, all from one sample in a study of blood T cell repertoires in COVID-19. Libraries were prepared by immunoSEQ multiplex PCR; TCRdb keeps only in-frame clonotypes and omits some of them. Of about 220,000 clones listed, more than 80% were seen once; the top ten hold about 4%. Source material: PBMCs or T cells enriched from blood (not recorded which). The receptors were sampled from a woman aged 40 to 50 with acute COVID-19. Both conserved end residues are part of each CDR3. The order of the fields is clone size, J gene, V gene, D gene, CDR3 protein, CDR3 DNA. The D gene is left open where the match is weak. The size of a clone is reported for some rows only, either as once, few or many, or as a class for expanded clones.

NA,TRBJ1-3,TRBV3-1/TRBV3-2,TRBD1,CASSQGGTGLGNTIYF,TGTGCCAGCAGCCAAGGTGGGACAGGGCTTGGAAACACCATATATTTT
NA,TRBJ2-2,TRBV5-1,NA,CASSLDGGRLFF,TGCGCCAGCAGCTTGGACGGGGGGCGTCTGTTTTTT
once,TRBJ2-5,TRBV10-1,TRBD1,CASKEDRGHETQYF,TGCGCCAGCAAAGAGGACAGGGGTCATGAGACCCAGTACTTC
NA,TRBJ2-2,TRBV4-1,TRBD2,CASSHPGTSGGRNTGELFF,TGCGCCAGCAGCCACCCGGGGACTAGCGGGGGGAGGAACACCGGGGAGCTGTTTTTT
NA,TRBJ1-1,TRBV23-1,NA,CASSQVEGPRNTEAFF,TGCGCCAGCAGTCAAGTGGAGGGACCGCGGAACACTGAAGCTTTCTTT
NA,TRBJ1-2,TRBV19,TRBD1,CASSMVRGTGGANYGYTF,TGTGCCAGTAGTATGGTGCGGGGGACAGGGGGCGCCAACTATGGCTACACCTTC
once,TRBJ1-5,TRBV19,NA,CASRTGGPNQPQHF,TGTGCCAGTAGGACGGGGGGTCCCAATCAGCCCCAGCATTTT
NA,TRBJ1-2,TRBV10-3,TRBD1,CAISGDRGNRGYTF,TGTGCCATCAGCGGAGACAGGGGGAATCGTGGCTACACCTTC
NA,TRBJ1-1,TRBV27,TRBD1,CASSSQGKKAEAFF,TGTGCCAGCAGTTCACAGGGGAAGAAGGCTGAAGCTTTCTTT
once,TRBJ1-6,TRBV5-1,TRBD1,CASSSGQGNSPLHF,TGCGCCAGCAGCTCGGGACAGGGTAATTCACCCCTCCACTTT
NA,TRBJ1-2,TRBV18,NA,CASSPGPGTNYGYTF,TGTGCCAGCTCACCAGGGCCGGGAACTAACTATGGCTACACCTTC
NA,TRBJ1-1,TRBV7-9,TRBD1,CASSLVQGAEAFF,TGTGCCAGCAGCTTAGTCCAGGGGGCTGAAGCTTTCTTT
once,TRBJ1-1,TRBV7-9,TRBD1,CASSPRQGLNTEAFF,TGTGCCAGCAGCCCCCGACAGGGCCTGAACACTGAAGCTTTCTTT
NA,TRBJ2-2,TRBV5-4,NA,CASSLVGVTGELFF,TGTGCCAGCAGCTTAGTCGGGGTCACCGGGGAGCTGTTTTTT
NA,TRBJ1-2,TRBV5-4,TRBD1,CASSLSRGQVDGYTF,TGTGCCAGCAGCTTGTCCAGGGGGCAAGTAGATGGCTACACCTTC
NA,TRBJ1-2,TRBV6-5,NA,CASSYDIGYTF,TGTGCCAGCAGTTACGACATCGGCTACACCTTC
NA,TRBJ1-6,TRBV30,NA,CAWTGVSSYNSPLHF,TGTGCCTGGACAGGGGTGAGCTCCTATAATTCACCCCTCCACTTT
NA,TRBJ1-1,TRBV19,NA,CASSPNLRVAEAFF,TGTGCCAGTAGTCCTAATCTACGGGTGGCCGAAGCTTTCTTT
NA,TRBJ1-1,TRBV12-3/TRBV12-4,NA,CASSFTGTTEAFF,TGTGCCAGCAGTTTCACAGGGACCACTGAAGCTTTCTTT
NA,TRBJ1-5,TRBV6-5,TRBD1,CAGRTGDQPQHF,TGTGCCGGCCGGACAGGCGATCAGCCCCAGCATTTT
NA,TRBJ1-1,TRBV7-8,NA,CASSLVIGWAGARDTEAFF,TGTGCCAGCAGCTTAGTGATCGGTTGGGCAGGGGCGCGGGACACTGAAGCTTTCTTT
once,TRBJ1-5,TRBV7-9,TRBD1,CASSSDRGYNQPQHF,TGTGCCAGCAGCTCGGACAGGGGGTACAATCAGCCCCAGCATTTT
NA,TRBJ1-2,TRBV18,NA,CASSPPTTRPNGYTF,TGTGCCAGCTCACCACCGACGACAAGGCCCAATGGCTACACCTTC
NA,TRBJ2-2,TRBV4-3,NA,CASSVGQTNTGELFF,TGCGCCAGCAGTGTGGGACAAACGAACACCGGGGAGCTGTTTTTT
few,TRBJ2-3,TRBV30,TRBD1,CAWTLTGLSTDTQYF,TGTGCCTGGACCCTGACAGGGCTGAGCACAGATACGCAGTATTTT
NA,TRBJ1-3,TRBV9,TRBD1,CASSVRDSLSGNTIYF,TGTGCCAGCAGCGTACGGGACAGTCTCTCTGGAAACACCATATATTTT
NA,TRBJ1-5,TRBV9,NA,CASSGRPGGLGQPQHF,TGTGCCAGCAGCGGCCGCCCGGGGGGTCTGGGACAGCCCCAGCATTTT
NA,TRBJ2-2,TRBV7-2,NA,CASSHPGLKTGELFF,TGTGCCAGCAGCCATCCGGGACTTAAAACCGGGGAGCTGTTTTTT
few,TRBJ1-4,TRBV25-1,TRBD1,CASSDRQGAHNEKLFF,TGTGCCAGCAGTGACCGACAGGGGGCCCATAATGAAAAACTGTTTTTT
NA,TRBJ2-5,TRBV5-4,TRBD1,CASSYPEDRGQTQYF,TGTGCCAGCAGCTACCCGGAGGACAGGGGACAGACCCAGTACTTC
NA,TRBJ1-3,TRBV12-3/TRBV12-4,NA,CASGIGNTIYF,TGTGCCAGCGGCATCGGAAACACCATATATTTT
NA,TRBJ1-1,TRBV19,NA,CASRPQTVGGGEAFF,TGTGCCAGTAGACCCCAAACGGTGGGGGGGGGTGAAGCTTTCTTT
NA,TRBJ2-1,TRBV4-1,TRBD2,CASRLLAGAESYNEQFF,TGCGCCAGCAGATTATTAGCGGGGGCTGAATCCTACAATGAGCAGTTCTTC
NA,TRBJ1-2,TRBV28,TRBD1,CASSSTGTGHYGYTF,TGTGCCAGCAGTTCTACCGGGACAGGGCACTATGGCTACACCTTC
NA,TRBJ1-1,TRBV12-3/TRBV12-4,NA,CASSPGESTEAFF,TGTGCCAGCAGTCCGGGGGAGTCCACTGAAGCTTTCTTT
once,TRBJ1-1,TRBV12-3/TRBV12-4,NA,CASSPGLNTEAFF,TGTGCCAGCAGCCCGGGTCTCAACACTGAAGCTTTCTTT
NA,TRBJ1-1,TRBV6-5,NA,CASSYGQNEAFF,TGTGCCAGCAGTTACGGGCAGAATGAAGCTTTCTTT
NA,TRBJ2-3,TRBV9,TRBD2,CASSVDIGLANTDTQYF,TGTGCCAGCAGCGTAGATATTGGACTAGCAAATACAGATACGCAGTATTTT
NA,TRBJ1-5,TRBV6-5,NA,CASSTDSTNQPQHF,TGTGCCAGCAGTACCGACAGTACCAATCAGCCCCAGCATTTT
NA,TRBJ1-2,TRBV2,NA,CASSVWGLQASDGYTF,TGTGCCAGCAGCGTCTGGGGACTTCAGGCTTCGGATGGCTACACCTTC